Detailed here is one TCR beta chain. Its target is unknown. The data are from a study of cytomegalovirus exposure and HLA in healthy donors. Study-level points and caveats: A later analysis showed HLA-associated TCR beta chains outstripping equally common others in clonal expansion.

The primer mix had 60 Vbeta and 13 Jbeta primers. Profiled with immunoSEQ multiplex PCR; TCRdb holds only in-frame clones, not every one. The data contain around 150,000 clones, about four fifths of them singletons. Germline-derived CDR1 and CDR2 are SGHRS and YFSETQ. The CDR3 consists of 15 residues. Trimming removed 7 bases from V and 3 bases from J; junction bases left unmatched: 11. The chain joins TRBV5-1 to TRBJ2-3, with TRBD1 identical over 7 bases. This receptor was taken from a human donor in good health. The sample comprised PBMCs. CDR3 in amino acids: CASHTNRGQTDTQYF. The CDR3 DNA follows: TGCGCCAGCCATACTAACAGGGGACAGACAGATACGCAGTATTTT.